This TCR beta chain is drawn from a study of T cell responses to AZD1222 COVID-19 vaccine. General study results and limits: As reported, nearly half of all spike-specific TCRs target variant regions that are unmutated. Researchers took repertoire samples only after the peak T cell response had come.

On this clone itself: Its antigen is unidentified.

Here immunoSEQ multiplex PCR was the method, and the copy in TCRdb shows in-frame clones only, minus some. The sample gives about 130,000 clones, 88% of which show up once; approximately 7% is in the top ten. Trimming took off 5 bases at V and 6 bases at J, with 16 bases between the two ends. The CDR3 runs 14 residues. The germline V gene encodes CDR1 SGHTA and CDR2 FQGNSA. The receptor was isolated from an adult in good health. The chain is built from TRBV7-2 and TRBJ1-2; TRBD1 is a possible D gene (6 bases). The sample here was peripheral blood, taken on day 0 of AZD1222 vaccination. In DNA, the CDR3 is TGTGCCAGCAGCCCCCCGGACAGTGAGCATGGCTACACCTTC. It is translated as CASSPPDSEHGYTF.